This T cell receptor beta chain comes out of a study of blood T cell repertoires in COVID-19. Study details: There were acute and convalescent COVID-19 samples, and they came from the United States, Italy and Spain. PBMCs, B-cell-depleted T cells, or T cells provided the cDNA or gDNA that made up the material.

TCRdb keeps only in-frame clones here, not all; method: immunoSEQ multiplex PCR. This sample has tens of thousands of clones, with 91% found just once. This clone showed up just a few times. The receptor comes from a human donor with active COVID-19. The donor label of this sample is uncertain. The sample consisted of peripheral blood.

Here the CDR3 DNA reads TGTGCCAGTAGCCGGGGTTTCTACGAGCAGTACTTC. Its translation is CASSRGFYEQYF. This chain links TRBV19 with TRBJ2-7; possible D gene TRBD2, 5 bases. Between the trimmed V and J ends, which lost 6 bases and 3 bases, there was a span of 9 bases. CDR3 length equals 12 residues. The germline V gene encodes CDR1 LNHDA and CDR2 SQIVND (reference sequence).